One and the same sample provided the 18 T cell receptor beta chains below, sequenced in a study of blood T cell repertoires in COVID-19. Only in-frame clones appear in the TCRdb table, and some are missing; sequencing was by immunoSEQ multiplex PCR. The table has roughly 290,000 clones, about 89% seen once; the top ten hold roughly an eighth. The sequenced material came from peripheral blood. These receptors all come from a woman in her sixties or seventies with acute or convalescent COVID-19.

The genes are TRBV7-7 and TRBJ2-5, with D maybe TRBD1 (6 bases). Trimming stripped 5 bases from V and 0 bases from J, with 19 bases between. The CDR3 totals 17 residues. Germline V gives CDR1 SSHAT, CDR2 FNYEAQ (reference sequence). The CDR3 loop is CASSRRRTETNQETQYF. The CDR3 DNA follows: TGTGCCAGCAGCCGGAGGAGGACAGAAACAAACCAAGAGACCCAGTACTTC.

The V call is TRBV24-1, the J call TRBJ2-5; tentatively, D is TRBD2 (5 bases). The V gene lost 3 bases and the J gene lost 4 bases, with 14 bases spanning the gap. CDR3 length: 15 amino acids. The V gene's germline CDR1 is KGHDR and CDR2 SFDVKD. The CDR3 bases are TGTGCCACCAGTGATGCCAGGACTCCACGAGAGACCCAGTACTTC. This sequence encodes CATSDARTPRETQYF.

This sequence joins TRBV7-9 and TRBJ2-7, with 8 bases that match TRBD2. Looked up from germline, CDR1 is SEHNR and CDR2 is FQNEAQ (reference sequence). This CDR3 is built from 16 residues. The J segment lost 1 base and the V segment lost 5 bases, leaving 10 bases of the junction unmatched. CDR3 DNA sequence: TGTGCCAGCAGCGAGGGACTAGAAATAACATCCTACGAGCAGTACTTC. Translated, it gives CASSEGLEITSYEQYF.

V usage is TRBV27 and J usage is TRBJ2-1; perhaps TRBD2 as D (7 bases). The CDR3 runs to 16 residues. CDR1 and CDR2 from the germline V gene are MNHEY and SMNVEV (reference sequence). Trimming stripped 2 bases from V and 1 base from J, with 12 bases between. CDR3 sequence: CASSLIGGRSYNEQFF. The CDR3, as DNA: TGTGCCAGCAGTTTAATCGGGGGGCGGTCCTACAATGAGCAGTTCTTC.

This clone was seen only once. In DNA, the CDR3 is TGTGCCACCAGTGACTGGACAGGGACTAGCACAGATACGCAGTATTTT. This sequence encodes CATSDWTGTSTDTQYF. V gene TRBV24-1 combines with J gene TRBJ2-3, with TRBD1 matching 8 bases. The germline V gene has CDR1 KGHDR and CDR2 SFDVKD. J gave up 0 bases and V 4 bases, and 5 bases lay outside the gene matches. This CDR3 comprises 16 residues.

In its sample, this clone was seen a few times. The chain recombines TRBV7-8 with TRBJ1-1; no clear D. The CDR3 contains 15 residues. Trimming left V 2 bases short and J 1 base short, with 11 bases between. CDR1 is SGHVS, CDR2 FQNEAQ, per germline. The chain's CDR3 is CASSLNMAANTEAFF. In DNA form, the CDR3 reads TGTGCCAGCAGCTTAAACATGGCGGCGAACACTGAAGCTTTCTTT.

The rearrangement links TRBV28 to TRBJ2-7; 9 bases are a match to TRBD1. The ends lost 6 bases at V and 3 bases at J; junction bases unmatched: 9. Per germline, CDR1 MDHEN and CDR2 SYDVKM. This CDR3 has 15 residues. The CDR3 DNA reads as TGTGCCAGCAGCCCTTCCGGGACAGGGAGCTACGAGCAGTACTTC. This sequence encodes CASSPSGTGSYEQYF.

The rearrangement links TRBV25-1 to TRBJ1-3, with D maybe TRBD1 (5 bases). The CDR3 consists of 15 residues. Trimming shortened V by 8 bases and J by 4 bases, and 18 bases separated the two germline ends. Germline loops: CDR1 MGHDK, CDR2 SYGVNS. The CDR3 DNA is TGTGCCAGCCAAACCCAGGGTTTCTTGGGAAACACCATATATTTT. Amino acid sequence: CASQTQGFLGNTIYF.

This chain links TRBV27 with TRBJ1-2; D is unresolved. CDR3 length equals 14 residues. Germline-derived CDR1 and CDR2 are MNHEY and SMNVEV (reference sequence). The V and J ends lost 3 bases and 2 bases respectively, with 10 bases between them. The CDR3 DNA reads as TGTGCCAGCAGTTTTACAGAGACCAACTATGGCTACACCTTC. Its protein is CASSFTETNYGYTF.

This rearrangement joins TRBV19 to TRBJ1-5, with TRBD1 as a possible D gene (6 bases). The germline gives CDR1 LNHDA, CDR2 SQIVND (reference sequence). The length of the CDR3 is 14 residues. The V and J ends lost 5 bases and 5 bases respectively, with 13 bases between them. The chain's CDR3 is CASSYRDIYQPQHF. The CDR3 DNA reads as TGTGCCAGTAGTTATCGGGACATCTATCAGCCCCAGCATTTT.

The CDR3 here is CASSLSSGRTYYEQYF. CDR3 in DNA: TGTGCCAGCAGTTTATCCTCGGGCAGGACTTACTACGAGCAGTACTTC. This chain connects TRBV28 to TRBJ2-7; D is possibly TRBD2 (5 bases). V was shortened by 1 base and J by 3 bases, with 16 bases between the two germline ends. Germline CDR1 MDHEN, CDR2 SYDVKM. The CDR3 loop spans 16 amino acids.

The chain employs TRBV2 and TRBJ1-4, with D tentatively TRBD1 (5 bases). This CDR3 comprises 15 residues. Germline CDR1 reads SNHLY; CDR2 reads FYNNEI. V was shortened by 7 bases and J by 5 bases, with 17 bases between the two germline ends. The CDR3 DNA is TGTGCCAGCACGCCCTCGGGGGATATAAATGAAAAACTGTTTTTT. Translation gives CASTPSGDINEKLFF.

CDR3 protein: CASRRTGPNYGYTF. The CDR3 nucleotides read TGTGCCAGCAGGAGGACAGGTCCTAACTATGGCTACACCTTC. The chain employs TRBV27 and TRBJ1-2; TRBD1 matches 7 bases. Germline CDR1 and CDR2: MNHEY and SMNVEV (reference sequence). The CDR3 length is 14 residues. The ends lost 6 bases at V and 0 bases at J; junction bases unmatched: 4.

The chain joins TRBV7-2 to TRBJ2-7; TRBD2 aligns across 11 bases. After removal of 5 bases from V and 3 bases from J, the junction contained 12 bases not matched to a gene. The CDR3 has 17 amino acids. Germline loops: CDR1 SGHTA, CDR2 FQGNSA. In nucleotides, the CDR3 is TGTGCCAGCAGCCTCGACCGACTAGCGGGAATTTACTACGAGCAGTACTTC. Residues: CASSLDRLAGIYYEQYF.

This clone was observed a single time. The CDR3 sequence is CASSSRVEDYYSNQPQHF. The CDR3 DNA reads TGTGCCAGCAGTTCCCGGGTCGAAGACTATTATAGCAATCAGCCCCAGCATTTT. J is TRBJ1-5 and V is TRBV5-4; no clear D gene. From germline, CDR1 is SGHNT and CDR2 YYREEE (reference sequence). V lost 5 bases, J lost 0 bases, and 21 bases lay in between. This CDR3 contains 18 residues. The full variable domain, in which reference TRBV5-4 and TRBJ1-5 provide the parts outside the CDR3, is ETGVTQSPTHLIKTRGQQVTLRCSSQSGHNTVSWYQQALGQGPQFIFQYYREEENGRGNFPPRFSGLQFPNYSSELNVNALELDDSALYLCASSSRVEDYYSNQPQHFGDGTRLSIL.

The gene calls are TRBV7-2 and TRBJ1-5; 7 bases align to TRBD1. This CDR3 region has 15 residues. From germline, CDR1 is SGHTA and CDR2 FQGNSA. Trimming took 8 bases from V and 0 from J; bases not matched to a gene: 7. The chain's CDR3 is CASGYGTASNQPQHF. For the CDR3, the DNA is TGTGCCAGCGGGTACGGGACAGCTAGCAATCAGCCCCAGCATTTT. Together with reference TRBV7-2 and TRBJ1-5, the CDR3 gives the full variable domain: GAGVSQSPSNKVTEKGKDVELRCDPISGHTALYWYRQSLGQGLEFLIYFQGNSAPDKSGLPSDRFSAERTGGSVSTLTIQRTQQEDSAVYLCASGYGTASNQPQHFGDGTRLSIL.

This chain links TRBV7-3 with TRBJ2-6; TRBD1 matches 9 bases. In germline, CDR1 is SGHTA, CDR2 FQGTGA. The CDR3 runs to 16 residues. The J segment lost 2 bases and the V segment lost 4 bases, leaving 3 bases of the junction unmatched. CDR3 sequence reads: CASSSTGGAGANVLTF. DNA of the CDR3: TGTGCCAGCAGCTCTACAGGGGGCGCTGGGGCCAACGTCCTGACTTTC.

The chain uses TRBV9 and TRBJ2-7, with 8 bases lining up with TRBD2. This CDR3 comprises 15 residues. V lost 0 bases and J lost 0; bases outside the gene matches: 2. The germline V gene encodes CDR1 SGDLS and CDR2 YYNGEE. Here the CDR3 DNA reads TGTGCCAGCAGCGTAGCTAGCGGGTACTCCTACGAGCAGTACTTC. Its protein product is CASSVASGYSYEQYF.